This T cell receptor beta chain derives from a study of blood T cell repertoires in COVID-19. The table came from immunoSEQ multiplex PCR; TCRdb's copy has only in-frame clones and leaves some out. The sample yields about 330,000 clones, about 88% seen once. Adults between roughly 18 and 89 years of age took part from more than 20 US areas. Germline CDR1 reads SNHLY; CDR2 reads FYNNEI. The CDR3 is 15 residues long. Trimming took off 4 bases at V and 6 bases at J, with 15 bases between the two ends. The sample comprised PBMCs or T cells enriched from blood (not recorded which). This clonotype was obtained from a woman aged 25 to 45 who had recovered from COVID-19. The chain joins TRBV2 to TRBJ2-2; D gene uncertain. The CDR3 sequence is CASSVGDLAPGELFF. Written as DNA, the CDR3 is TGTGCCAGCAGTGTAGGTGATTTAGCCCCCGGGGAGCTGTTTTTT.